Sequencing of this T cell receptor beta chain was carried out in a study of blood T cell repertoires in COVID-19. TCRdb's copy holds only in-frame clones and misses some; the assay was immunoSEQ multiplex PCR. The data contain hundreds of thousands of clones, over 85% of them singletons. Residents of about two dozen US areas, aged roughly 18 to 90 years, made up the participants. V lost 4 bases and J lost 3; bases outside the gene matches: 4. CDR1 and CDR2 (germline): SGHRS, YFSETQ. The CDR3 has 14 residues. The TCR was taken from a man between 60 and 75 years old who had recovered from COVID-19. V gene TRBV5-1 combines with J gene TRBJ2-7, with 10 bases lining up with TRBD1. Sequencing was done on a sample of PBMCs or T cells enriched from blood (not recorded which). The CDR3 sequence: CASSEDRGDYEQYF. The CDR3 DNA reads TGCGCCAGCAGCGAGGACAGGGGGGACTACGAGCAGTACTTC.